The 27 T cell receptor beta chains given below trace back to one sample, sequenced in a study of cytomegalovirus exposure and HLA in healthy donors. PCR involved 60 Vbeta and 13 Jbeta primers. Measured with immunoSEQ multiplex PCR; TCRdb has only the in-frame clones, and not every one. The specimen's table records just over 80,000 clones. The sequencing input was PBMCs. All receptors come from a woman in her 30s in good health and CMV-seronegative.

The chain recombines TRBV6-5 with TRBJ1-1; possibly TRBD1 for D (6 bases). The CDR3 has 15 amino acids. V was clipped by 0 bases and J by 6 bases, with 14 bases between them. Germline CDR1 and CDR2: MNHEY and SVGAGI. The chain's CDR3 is CASSYSGGGGPEAFF. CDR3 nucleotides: TGTGCCAGCAGTTACTCAGGAGGGGGGGGTCCTGAAGCTTTCTTT.

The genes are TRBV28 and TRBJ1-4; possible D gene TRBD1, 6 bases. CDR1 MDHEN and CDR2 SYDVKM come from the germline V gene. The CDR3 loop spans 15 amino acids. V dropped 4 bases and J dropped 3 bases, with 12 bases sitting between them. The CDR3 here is CASSYTGLANEKLFF. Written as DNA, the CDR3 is TGTGCCAGCAGTTATACAGGGTTAGCTAATGAAAAACTGTTTTTT.

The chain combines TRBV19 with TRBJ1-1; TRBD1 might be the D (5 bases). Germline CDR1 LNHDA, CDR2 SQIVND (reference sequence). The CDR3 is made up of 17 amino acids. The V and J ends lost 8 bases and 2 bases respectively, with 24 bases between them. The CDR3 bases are TGTGCCAGTCGCCCTATGGGACTACTTTTCACTAACACTGAAGCTTTCTTT. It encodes CASRPMGLLFTNTEAFF. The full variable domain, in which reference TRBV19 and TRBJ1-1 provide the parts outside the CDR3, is DGGITQSPKYLFRKEGQNVTLSCEQNLNHDAMYWYRQDPGQGLRLIYYSQIVNDFQKGDIAEGYSVSREKKESFPLTVTSAQKNPTAFYLCASRPMGLLFTNTEAFFGQGTRLTVV.

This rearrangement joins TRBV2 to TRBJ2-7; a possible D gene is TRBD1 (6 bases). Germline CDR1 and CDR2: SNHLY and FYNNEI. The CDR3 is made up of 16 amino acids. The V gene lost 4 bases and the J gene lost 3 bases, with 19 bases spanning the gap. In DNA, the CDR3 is TGTGCCAGCAGTGGGGGACAAGAGACCGACGTCTACGAGCAGTACTTC. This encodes CASSGGQETDVYEQYF.

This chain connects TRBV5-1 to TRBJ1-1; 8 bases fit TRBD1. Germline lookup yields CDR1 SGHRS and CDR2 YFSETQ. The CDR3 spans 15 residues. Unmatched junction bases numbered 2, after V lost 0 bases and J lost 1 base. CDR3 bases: TGCGCCAGCAGCTTGGGAGGGACAGGGAACACTGAAGCTTTCTTT. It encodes CASSLGGTGNTEAFF. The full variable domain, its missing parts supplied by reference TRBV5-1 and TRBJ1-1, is KAGVTQTPRYLIKTRGQQVTLSCSPISGHRSVSWYQQTPGQGLQFLFEYFSETQRNKGNFPGRFSGRQFSNSRSEMNVSTLELGDSALYLCASSLGGTGNTEAFFGQGTRLTVV.

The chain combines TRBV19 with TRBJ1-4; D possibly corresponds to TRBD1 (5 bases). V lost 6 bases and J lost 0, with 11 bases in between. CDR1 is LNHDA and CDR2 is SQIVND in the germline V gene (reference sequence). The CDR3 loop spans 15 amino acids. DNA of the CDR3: TGTGCCAGTAGCCAAGGGGTTGCAACTAATGAAAAACTGTTTTTT. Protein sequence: CASSQGVATNEKLFF.

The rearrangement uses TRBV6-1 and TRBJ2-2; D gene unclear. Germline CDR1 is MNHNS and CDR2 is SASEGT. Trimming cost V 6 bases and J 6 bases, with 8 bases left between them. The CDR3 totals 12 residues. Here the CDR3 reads CASSIQAGELFF. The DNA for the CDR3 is TGTGCCAGCAGCATACAAGCCGGGGAGCTGTTTTTT.

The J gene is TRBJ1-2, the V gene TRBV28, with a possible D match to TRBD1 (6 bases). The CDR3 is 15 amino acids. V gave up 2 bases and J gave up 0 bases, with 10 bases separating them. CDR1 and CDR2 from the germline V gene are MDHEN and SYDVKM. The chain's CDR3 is CASSLRGYSNYGYTF. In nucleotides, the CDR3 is TGTGCCAGCAGTTTAAGGGGGTACTCTAACTATGGCTACACCTTC.

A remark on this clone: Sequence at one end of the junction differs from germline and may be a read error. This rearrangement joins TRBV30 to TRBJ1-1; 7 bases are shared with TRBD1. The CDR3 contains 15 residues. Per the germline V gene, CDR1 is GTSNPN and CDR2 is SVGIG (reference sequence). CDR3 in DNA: TGTGCCTGGACCCGTAGGGGGCGCGGGAACACTGAAGATTTCTTT. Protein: CAWTRRGRGNTEDFF.

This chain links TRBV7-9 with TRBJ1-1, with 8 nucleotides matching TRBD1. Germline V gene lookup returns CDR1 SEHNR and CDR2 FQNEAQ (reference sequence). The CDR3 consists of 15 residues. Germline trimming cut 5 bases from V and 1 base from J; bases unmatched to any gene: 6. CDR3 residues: CASSGQGASNTEAFF. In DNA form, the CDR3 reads TGTGCCAGCAGCGGACAGGGAGCGTCGAACACTGAAGCTTTCTTT.

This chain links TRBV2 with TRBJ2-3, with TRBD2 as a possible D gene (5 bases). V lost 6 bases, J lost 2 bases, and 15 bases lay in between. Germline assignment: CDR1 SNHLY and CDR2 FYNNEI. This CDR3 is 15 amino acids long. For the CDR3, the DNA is TGTGCCAGCAGCCGAACCGGGGTTTTCACAGATACGCAGTATTTT. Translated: CASSRTGVFTDTQYF.

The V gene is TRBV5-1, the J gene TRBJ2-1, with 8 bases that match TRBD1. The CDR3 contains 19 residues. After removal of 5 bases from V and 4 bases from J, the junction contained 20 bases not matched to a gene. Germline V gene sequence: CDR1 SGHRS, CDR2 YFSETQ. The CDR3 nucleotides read TGCGCCAGCAGGTTTAATGGGGTTAGGGACAGGAATCAATACAATGAGCAGTTCTTC. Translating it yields CASRFNGVRDRNQYNEQFF.

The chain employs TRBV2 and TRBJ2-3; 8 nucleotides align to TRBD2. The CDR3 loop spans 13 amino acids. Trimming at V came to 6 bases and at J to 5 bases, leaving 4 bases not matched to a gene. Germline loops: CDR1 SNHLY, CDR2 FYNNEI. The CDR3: CASRAGVVDTQYF. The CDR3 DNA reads TGTGCCAGCAGAGCGGGAGTGGTAGATACGCAGTATTTT.

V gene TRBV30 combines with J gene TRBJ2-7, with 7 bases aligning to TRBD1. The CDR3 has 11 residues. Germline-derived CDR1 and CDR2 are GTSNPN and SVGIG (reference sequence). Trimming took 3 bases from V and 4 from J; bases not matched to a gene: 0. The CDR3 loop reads CAWSRGYEQYF. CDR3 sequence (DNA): TGTGCCTGGAGCAGGGGGTACGAGCAGTACTTC. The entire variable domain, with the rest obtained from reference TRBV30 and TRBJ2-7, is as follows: SQTIHQWPATLVQPVGSPLSLECTVEGTSNPNLYWYRQAAGRGLQLLFYSVGIGQISSEVPQNLSASRPQDRQFILSSKKLLLSDSGFYLCAWSRGYEQYFGPGTRLTVT.

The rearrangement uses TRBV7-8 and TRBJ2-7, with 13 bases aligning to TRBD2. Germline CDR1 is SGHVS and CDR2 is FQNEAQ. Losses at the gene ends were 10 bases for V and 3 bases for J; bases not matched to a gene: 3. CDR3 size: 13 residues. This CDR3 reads CATRTSGSYEQYF. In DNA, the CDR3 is TGTGCCACACGGACTAGCGGGAGCTACGAGCAGTACTTC.

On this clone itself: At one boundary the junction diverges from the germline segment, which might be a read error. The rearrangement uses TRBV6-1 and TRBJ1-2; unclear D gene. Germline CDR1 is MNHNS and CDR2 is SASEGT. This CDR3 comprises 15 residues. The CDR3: CASREAGGFGYGYTF. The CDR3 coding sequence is TGTGCCAGCAGAGAAGCGGGAGGTTTCGGCTATGGCTACACCTTC.

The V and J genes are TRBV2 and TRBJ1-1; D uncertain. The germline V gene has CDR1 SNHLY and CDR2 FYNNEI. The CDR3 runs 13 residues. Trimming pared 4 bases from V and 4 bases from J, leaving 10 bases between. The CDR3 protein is CASSATWSTEAFF. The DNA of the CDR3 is TGTGCCAGCAGTGCGACGTGGAGCACTGAAGCTTTCTTT.

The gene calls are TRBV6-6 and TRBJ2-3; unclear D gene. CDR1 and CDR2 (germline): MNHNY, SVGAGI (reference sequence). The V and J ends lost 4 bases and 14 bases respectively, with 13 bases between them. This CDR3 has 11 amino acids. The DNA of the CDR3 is TGTGCCAGCAGTTCCCCGGTAGCAGCGTATTTT. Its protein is CASSSPVAAYF.

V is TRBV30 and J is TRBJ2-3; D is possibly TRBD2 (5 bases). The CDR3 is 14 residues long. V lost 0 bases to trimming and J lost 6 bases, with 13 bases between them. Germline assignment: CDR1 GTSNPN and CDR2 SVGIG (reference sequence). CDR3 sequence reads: CAWSVTQEADTQYF. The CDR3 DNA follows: TGTGCCTGGAGTGTGACCCAGGAGGCGGATACGCAGTATTTT.

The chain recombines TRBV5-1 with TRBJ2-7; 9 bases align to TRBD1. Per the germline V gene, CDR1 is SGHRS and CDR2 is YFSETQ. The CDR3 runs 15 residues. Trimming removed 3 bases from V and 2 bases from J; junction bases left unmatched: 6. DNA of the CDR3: TGCGCCAGCAGCTCACAGGGGGCCCTGCCCTACGAGCAGTACTTC. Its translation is CASSSQGALPYEQYF.

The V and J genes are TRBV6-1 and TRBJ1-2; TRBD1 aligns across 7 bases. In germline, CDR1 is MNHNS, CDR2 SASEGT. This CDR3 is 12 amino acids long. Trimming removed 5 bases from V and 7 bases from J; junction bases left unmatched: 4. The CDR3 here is CASSLRTGGYTF. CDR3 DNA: TGTGCCAGCAGTCTGCGGACAGGTGGCTACACCTTC.

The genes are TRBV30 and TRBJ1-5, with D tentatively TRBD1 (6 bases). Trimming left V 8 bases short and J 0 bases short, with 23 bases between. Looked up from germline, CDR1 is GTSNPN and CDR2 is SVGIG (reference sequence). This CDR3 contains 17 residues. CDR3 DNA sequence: TGTGCCGCACGCTTTAGCAGGGGCGGGTATAGCAATCAGCCCCAGCATTTT. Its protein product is CAARFSRGGYSNQPQHF.

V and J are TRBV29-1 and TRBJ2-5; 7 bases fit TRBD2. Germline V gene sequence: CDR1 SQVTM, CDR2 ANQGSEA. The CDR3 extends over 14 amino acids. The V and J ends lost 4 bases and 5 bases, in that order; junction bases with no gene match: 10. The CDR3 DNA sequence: TGCAGCGTTGTATGGGGGGGGGTAGGGGAGACCCAGTACTTC. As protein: CSVVWGGVGETQYF.

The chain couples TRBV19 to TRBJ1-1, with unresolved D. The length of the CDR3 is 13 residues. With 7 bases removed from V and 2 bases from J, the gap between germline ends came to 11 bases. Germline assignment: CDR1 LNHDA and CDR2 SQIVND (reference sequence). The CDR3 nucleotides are TGTGCCAGTACCCTTACAGCCAACACTGAAGCTTTCTTT. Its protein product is CASTLTANTEAFF. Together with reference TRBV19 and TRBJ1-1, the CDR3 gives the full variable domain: DGGITQSPKYLFRKEGQNVTLSCEQNLNHDAMYWYRQDPGQGLRLIYYSQIVNDFQKGDIAEGYSVSREKKESFPLTVTSAQKNPTAFYLCASTLTANTEAFFGQGTRLTVV.

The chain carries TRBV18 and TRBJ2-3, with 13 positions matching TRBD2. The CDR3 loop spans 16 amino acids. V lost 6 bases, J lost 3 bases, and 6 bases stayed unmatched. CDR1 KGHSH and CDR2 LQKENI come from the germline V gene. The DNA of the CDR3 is TGTGCCAGCTCGCTCCTGACTAGCGGGGGGACAGATACGCAGTATTTT. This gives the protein CASSLLTSGGTDTQYF.

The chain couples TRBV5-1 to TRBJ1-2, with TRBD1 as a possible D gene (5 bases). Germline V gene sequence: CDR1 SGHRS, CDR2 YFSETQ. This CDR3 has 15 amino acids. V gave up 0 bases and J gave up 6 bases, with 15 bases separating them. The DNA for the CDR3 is TGCGCCAGCAGCTTGGCAGAAGCAGGGTGGGATGGCTACACCTTC. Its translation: CASSLAEAGWDGYTF.

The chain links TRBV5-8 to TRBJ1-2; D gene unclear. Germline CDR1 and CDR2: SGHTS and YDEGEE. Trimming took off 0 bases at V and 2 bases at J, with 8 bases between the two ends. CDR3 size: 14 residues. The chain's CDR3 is CASSLGELNYGYTF. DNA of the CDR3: TGTGCCAGCAGCTTGGGGGAGTTAAACTATGGCTACACCTTC. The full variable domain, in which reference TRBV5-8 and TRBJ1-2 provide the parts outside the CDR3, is EAGVTQSPTHLIKTRGQQATLRCSPISGHTSVYWYQQALGLGLQFLLWYDEGEERNRGNFPPRFSGRQFPNYSSELNVNALELEDSALYLCASSLGELNYGYTFGSGTRLTVV.